The rows below give T cell receptor beta chains drawn from one sample of a study of CD8+ T cells in alopecia areata. TCRdb's table, derived via immunoSEQ multiplex PCR, lists solely in-frame clones and lacks some. Of around 290,000 clones listed, roughly 60% are singletons. Here the sequenced sample was CD4+ T cells sorted from blood, taken at week 24, from a patient treated with tofacitinib. These receptors originate from a human donor with alopecia areata. Both conserved end residues are part of each CDR3. D genes are given only for firm matches. Clone size is not always given. Where it is, it says once, few, many or a class for expanded clones.

d_gene: TRBD1
v_gene: TRBV5-1
abundance: .
j_gene: TRBJ2-3
CDR3aa: CASSSGTATDTQYF
CDR3nt: TGCGCCAGCAGCTCTGGGACAGCCACAGATACGCAGTATTTT

d_gene: TRBD1
v_gene: TRBV7-2
abundance: few
j_gene: TRBJ1-6
CDR3aa: CASSPQGAHNNSPLHF
CDR3nt: TGTGCCAGCAGCCCTCAGGGGGCCCATAATAATTCACCCCTCCACTTT

d_gene: TRBD1
v_gene: TRBV5-6
abundance: few
j_gene: TRBJ1-2
CDR3aa: CASSLDRGRYYTF
CDR3nt: TGTGCCAGCAGCCTCGACAGGGGACGATACTACACCTTC

d_gene: .
v_gene: TRBV29-1
abundance: .
j_gene: TRBJ1-3
CDR3aa: CSASLGGNTIYF
CDR3nt: TGCAGCGCCTCTCTTGGAGGAAACACCATATATTTT

d_gene: TRBD1
v_gene: TRBV11-2
abundance: .
j_gene: TRBJ2-7
CDR3aa: CASSGTGNEQYF
CDR3nt: TGTGCCAGCAGCGGGACAGGGAACGAGCAGTACTTC

d_gene: .
v_gene: TRBV30
abundance: .
j_gene: TRBJ1-1
CDR3aa: CAWSGQPDTEAFF
CDR3nt: TGTGCCTGGAGTGGACAGCCTGACACTGAAGCTTTCTTT

d_gene: .
v_gene: TRBV6-5
abundance: .
j_gene: TRBJ2-7
CDR3aa: CASSSSLNEQYF
CDR3nt: TGTGCCAGCAGTTCTTCCCTGAACGAGCAGTACTTC

d_gene: .
v_gene: TRBV5-1
abundance: .
j_gene: TRBJ2-5
CDR3aa: CASSSQGNQETQYF
CDR3nt: TGCGCCAGCAGCTCGCAGGGGAACCAAGAGACCCAGTACTTC

d_gene: TRBD2
v_gene: TRBV7-2
abundance: once
j_gene: TRBJ2-6
CDR3aa: CATPTSGNSGANVLTF
CDR3nt: TGTGCCACCCCGACTAGCGGGAACTCTGGGGCCAACGTCCTGACTTTC

d_gene: .
v_gene: TRBV6-6
abundance: few
j_gene: TRBJ2-2
CDR3aa: CASSYLATLNTGELFF
CDR3nt: TGTGCCAGCAGTTATCTAGCAACCCTTAACACCGGGGAGCTGTTTTTT

d_gene: TRBD2
v_gene: TRBV5-6
abundance: .
j_gene: TRBJ2-1
CDR3aa: CASTKGGPGLGQFF
CDR3nt: TGTGCCAGCACCAAGGGGGGTCCGGGACTAGGACAGTTCTTC

d_gene: .
v_gene: TRBV5-4
abundance: .
j_gene: TRBJ1-6
CDR3aa: CASSLVNQPVYNSPLHF
CDR3nt: TGTGCCAGCAGCTTGGTGAACCAGCCTGTCTATAATTCACCCCTCCACTTT

d_gene: .
v_gene: TRBV7-9
abundance: .
j_gene: TRBJ1-2
CDR3aa: CASSPGMGNYGYTF
CDR3nt: TGTGCCAGCAGCCCGGGAATGGGAAACTATGGCTACACCTTC

d_gene: .
v_gene: TRBV30
abundance: few
j_gene: TRBJ2-3
CDR3aa: CAWSPGVDTDTQYF
CDR3nt: TGTGCCTGGAGTCCAGGGGTGGACACAGATACGCAGTATTTT